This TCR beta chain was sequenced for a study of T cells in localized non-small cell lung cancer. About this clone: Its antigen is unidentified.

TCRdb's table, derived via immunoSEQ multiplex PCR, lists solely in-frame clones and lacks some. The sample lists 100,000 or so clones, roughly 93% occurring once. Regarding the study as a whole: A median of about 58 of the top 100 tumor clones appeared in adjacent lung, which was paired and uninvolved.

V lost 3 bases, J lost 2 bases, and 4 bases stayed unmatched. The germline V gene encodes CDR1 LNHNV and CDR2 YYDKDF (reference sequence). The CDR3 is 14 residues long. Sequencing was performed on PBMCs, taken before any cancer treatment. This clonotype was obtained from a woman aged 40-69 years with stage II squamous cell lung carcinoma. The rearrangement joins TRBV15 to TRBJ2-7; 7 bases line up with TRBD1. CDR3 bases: TGTGCCACCAGCAGGGGGGACAGTCCCTACGAGCAGTACTTC. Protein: CATSRGDSPYEQYF.